These 22 T cell receptor beta chains were sequenced from one sample in a study of OX40 agonist ivuxolimab in advanced cancers. The method behind the library was the immunoSEQ multiplex PCR assay. The immuneACCESS repertoire file appears here via TCRdb, limited to in-frame rearrangements. These files lack a portion of the clones; in checked studies, under half of the deficit traces to unresolved V genes, and the cause of the others is not known. Across this sample there are about 20,000 clones, with roughly 85% seen only once. Roughly 15% of the sample comes from the top ten. The sequences come from CD4+ or CD8+ T cells sorted from blood, collected in a trial of the OX40 agonist ivuxolimab. The receptors here all came from an adult with an advanced solid tumor such as melanoma, head and neck, liver or kidney cancer.

V gene TRBV4-1 combines with J gene TRBJ1-2, with D maybe TRBD1 (6 bases). CDR3 length: 14 amino acids. The germline V gene has CDR1 MGHRA and CDR2 YSYEKL. Trimming shortened V by 0 bases and J by 3 bases, and 8 bases separated the two germline ends. The CDR3 here is CASSQDGGHYGYTF. DNA of the CDR3: TGCGCCAGCAGCCAAGACGGGGGGCACTATGGCTACACCTTC.

The V gene is TRBV30, the J gene TRBJ1-2; possible D gene TRBD1, 6 bases. The germline V gene has CDR1 GTSNPN and CDR2 SVGIG (reference sequence). This CDR3 is built from 13 residues. Trimming cost V 3 bases and J 8 bases, with 16 bases left between them. The CDR3 reads CAWSDGAQGGYTF. Written as DNA, the CDR3 is TGTGCCTGGAGCGACGGGGCCCAGGGGGGCTACACCTTC.

The V call is TRBV19, the J call TRBJ1-2; D is perhaps TRBD1 (5 bases). This CDR3 comprises 14 residues. Germline V lookup: CDR1 LNHDA, CDR2 SQIVND (reference sequence). V gave up 7 bases and J gave up 8 bases, with 20 bases separating them. CDR3 in DNA: TGTGCCAGTACCTCCCGGGACCCCCGAGAGGGCTACACCTTC. This gives the protein CASTSRDPREGYTF. Full variable domain (remainder filled in from reference TRBV19 and TRBJ1-2): DGGITQSPKYLFRKEGQNVTLSCEQNLNHDAMYWYRQDPGQGLRLIYYSQIVNDFQKGDIAEGYSVSREKKESFPLTVTSAQKNPTAFYLCASTSRDPREGYTFGSGTRLTVV.

The chain employs TRBV7-8 and TRBJ1-5; possible D gene TRBD1, 5 bases. Germline CDR1 SGHVS, CDR2 FQNEAQ. This CDR3 comprises 18 residues. V was clipped by 2 bases and J by 0 bases, with 17 bases between them. In nucleotides, the CDR3 is TGTGCCAGCAGCTTAAATCGGGGACGGACGCTTAGCAATCAGCCCCAGCATTTT. It yields the protein CASSLNRGRTLSNQPQHF.

This clone was counted only a few times. The chain uses TRBV7-9 and TRBJ2-1, with D perhaps matching TRBD2 (6 bases). The germline V and J ends were trimmed by 4 bases and 7 bases, with 20 bases remaining between them. CDR1 and CDR2 from the germline V gene are SEHNR and FQNEAQ (reference sequence). The CDR3 is 16 amino acids. The CDR3 loop is CASSSEGPGAKNEQFF. The CDR3 DNA follows: TGTGCCAGCAGCTCCGAGGGGCCGGGAGCGAAGAATGAGCAGTTCTTC.

This rearrangement joins TRBV7-9 to TRBJ1-2, with D possibly being TRBD1 (6 bases). The germline gives CDR1 SEHNR, CDR2 FQNEAQ (reference sequence). V was cut by 4 bases and J by 8 bases, with 14 bases left in between. This CDR3 is built from 13 residues. CDR3 coding DNA: TGTGCCAGCAGCTCCACGGGGGCGCAAGGCTACACCTTC. It yields the protein CASSSTGAQGYTF.

V is TRBV27 and J is TRBJ2-7; D may be TRBD1 (6 bases). V lost 4 bases and J 3 bases, leaving 16 bases between the germline ends. The CDR3 has 15 amino acids. CDR1 and CDR2 from the germline V gene are MNHEY and SMNVEV (reference sequence). The CDR3: CASSSHTGRFYEQYF. The CDR3 DNA reads TGTGCCAGCAGTTCCCACACAGGGAGATTCTACGAGCAGTACTTC.

The J gene is TRBJ2-5, the V gene TRBV30; 8 bases align to TRBD2. V shed 0 bases and J 5 bases; nucleotides not matched to a gene: 8. This CDR3 has 15 residues. Germline CDR1 and CDR2: GTSNPN and SVGIG (reference sequence). The CDR3 here is CAWSVLVAGRETQYF. The CDR3 DNA reads TGTGCCTGGAGTGTACTGGTAGCGGGGCGTGAGACCCAGTACTTC.

V gene TRBV6-5 combines with J gene TRBJ2-4, with 12 bases identical to TRBD2. After removal of 3 bases from V and 15 bases from J, the junction contained 6 bases not matched to a gene. Germline loops: CDR1 MNHEY, CDR2 SVGAGI. CDR3 size: 13 residues. The CDR3 DNA sequence: TGTGCCAGCAGTTATCTAGCGGGGGGGCCTCTGTACTTC. It translates to CASSYLAGGPLYF.

The chain is built from TRBV5-1 and TRBJ2-7; D gene uncertain. The CDR3 contains 16 residues. The V end lost 4 bases, the J end lost 0 bases, and 17 bases lay between the germline ends. The germline gives CDR1 SGHRS, CDR2 YFSETQ. CDR3 protein: CASSPLEGLSSYEQYF. The CDR3, as DNA: TGCGCCAGCAGCCCCCTAGAAGGGCTGAGCTCCTACGAGCAGTACTTC.

The gene calls are TRBV5-1 and TRBJ2-3, with D hard to call. Germline V gene sequence: CDR1 SGHRS, CDR2 YFSETQ. CDR3 length: 13 amino acids. The V and J ends lost 0 bases and 2 bases respectively, with 4 bases between them. The CDR3 loop is CASSLGLTDTQYF. CDR3 DNA sequence: TGCGCCAGCAGCTTGGGCCTCACAGATACGCAGTATTTT. The full variable domain, in which reference TRBV5-1 and TRBJ2-3 provide the parts outside the CDR3, is KAGVTQTPRYLIKTRGQQVTLSCSPISGHRSVSWYQQTPGQGLQFLFEYFSETQRNKGNFPGRFSGRQFSNSRSEMNVSTLELGDSALYLCASSLGLTDTQYFGPGTRLTVL.

The V gene is TRBV9, the J gene TRBJ1-2; weak D call: TRBD1 (6 bases). V lost 0 bases and J 7 bases, leaving 13 bases between the germline ends. From germline, CDR1 is SGDLS and CDR2 YYNGEE. The CDR3 is made up of 14 amino acids. The CDR3 sequence is CASSVVAGAAGYTF. In nucleotides, the CDR3 is TGTGCCAGCAGCGTAGTAGCAGGGGCGGCTGGCTACACCTTC.

The chain combines TRBV4-1 with TRBJ2-7; 8 nucleotides match TRBD2. The CDR3 is 15 residues long. CDR1 and CDR2 from the germline V gene are MGHRA and YSYEKL. The V segment lost 1 base and the J segment 3 bases; nucleotides outside the gene matches: 5. CDR3 protein: CASSQVSGGDYEQYF. The CDR3 coding sequence is TGCGCCAGCAGCCAAGTGTCGGGAGGGGACTACGAGCAGTACTTC.

This clone has only a few counts. J is TRBJ2-7 and V is TRBV4-1; perhaps TRBD1 as D (6 bases). The CDR3 consists of 12 residues. In germline, CDR1 is MGHRA, CDR2 YSYEKL. The ends were cut back, 3 bases at V and 6 bases at J, with 9 bases in the middle. CDR3 in amino acids: CASSHRGLEQYF. For the CDR3, the DNA is TGCGCCAGCAGCCACAGGGGTCTCGAGCAGTACTTC.

Comment on this clone: The junction departs from the called germline gene at one end, perhaps through a read error. The rearrangement uses TRBV6-5 and TRBJ1-6; 7 bases map to TRBD1. The CDR3 sequence is 15 residues long. The germline CDR1 and CDR2 sequences are MNHEY and SVGAGI. Written as DNA, the CDR3 is TGTGCCGGCAGTTACGAGGACAGGCACAATTCACCCCTCCACTTT. Protein sequence: CAGSYEDRHNSPLHF.

The chain is built from TRBV6-6 and TRBJ1-1; D is undetermined. Germline V CDR1 and CDR2: MNHNY, SVGAGI (reference sequence). The V end lost 2 bases, the J end lost 1 base, and 8 bases lay between the germline ends. The CDR3 runs to 14 residues. The CDR3, as DNA: TGTGCCAGCAGTTACGCCGGACCGAACACTGAAGCTTTCTTT. As protein: CASSYAGPNTEAFF.

V usage is TRBV19 and J usage is TRBJ1-2, with 7 bases matching TRBD1. Trimming took 6 bases from V and 0 from J; bases not matched to a gene: 1. The CDR3 loop spans 13 amino acids. Germline V CDR1 and CDR2: LNHDA, SQIVND (reference sequence). The CDR3 is CASRGQPNYGYTF. The CDR3 region has the DNA TGTGCCAGTAGGGGACAGCCTAACTATGGCTACACCTTC.

This sequence joins TRBV11-1 and TRBJ2-1, with TRBD1 matching over 7 bases. CDR3 length: 19 residues. Germline V gene sequence: CDR1 SGHAT, CDR2 FQDESV (reference sequence). With 0 bases clipped from V and 4 bases from J, the junction kept 15 bases outside the gene matches. CDR3 in amino acids: CASSLAHTGAYILYNEQFF. The CDR3 nucleotides read TGTGCCAGCAGCTTAGCGCACACAGGGGCATACATCTTATACAATGAGCAGTTCTTC.

This chain connects TRBV19 to TRBJ1-1, with D unresolved. The germline V gene has CDR1 LNHDA and CDR2 SQIVND (reference sequence). With 8 bases removed from V and 4 bases from J, the gap between germline ends came to 8 bases. The CDR3 has 11 amino acids. The chain's CDR3 is CASFRGTEAFF. The CDR3 nucleotides read TGTGCCAGTTTCCGGGGCACTGAAGCTTTCTTT.

This chain uses TRBV11-2 with TRBJ2-7; D unclear. CDR1 and CDR2 (germline): SGHAT, FQNNGV. Trimming took 0 bases from V and 2 from J, leaving 8 bases between them. The CDR3 length is 14 residues. In DNA form, the CDR3 reads TGTGCCAGCAGCTTAGAGTTTGGGGCCTACGAGCAGTACTTC. As protein: CASSLEFGAYEQYF.

The chain uses TRBV6-5 and TRBJ1-5; TRBD1 agrees at 7 bases. V shed 2 bases, J shed 2 bases, and the junction held 3 bases outside the gene matches. The CDR3 runs 15 residues. From germline, CDR1 is MNHEY and CDR2 SVGAGI. The CDR3 here is CASSYTGAGNQPQHF. The CDR3 DNA sequence: TGTGCCAGCAGTTACACAGGGGCGGGCAATCAGCCCCAGCATTTT.

The CDR3 region has the DNA TGTGCCAGCAGTTTAGGCGGGACACACTACAATGAGCAGTTCTTC. Translating gives CASSLGGTHYNEQFF. The chain links TRBV27 to TRBJ2-1, with D perhaps given as TRBD1 or TRBD2 (6 bases each). CDR3 size: 15 residues. The germline CDR1 and CDR2 sequences are MNHEY and SMNVEV (reference sequence). V lost 2 bases and J 3 bases, leaving 11 bases between the germline ends.